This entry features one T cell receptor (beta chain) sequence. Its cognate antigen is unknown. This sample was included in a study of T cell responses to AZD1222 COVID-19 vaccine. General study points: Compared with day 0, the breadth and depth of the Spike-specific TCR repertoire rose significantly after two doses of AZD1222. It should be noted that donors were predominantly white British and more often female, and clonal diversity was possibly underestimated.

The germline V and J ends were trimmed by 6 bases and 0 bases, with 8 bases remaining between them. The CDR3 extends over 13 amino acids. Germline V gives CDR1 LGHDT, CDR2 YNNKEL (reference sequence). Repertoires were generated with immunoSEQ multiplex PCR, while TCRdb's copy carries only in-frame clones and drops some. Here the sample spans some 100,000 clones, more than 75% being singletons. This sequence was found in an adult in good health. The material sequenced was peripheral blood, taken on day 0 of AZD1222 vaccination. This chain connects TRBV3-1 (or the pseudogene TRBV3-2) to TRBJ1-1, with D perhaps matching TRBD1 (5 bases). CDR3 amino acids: CASRSTVNTEAFF. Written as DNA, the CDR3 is TGTGCCAGCAGGTCGACAGTGAACACTGAAGCTTTCTTT.